The 24 T cell receptor beta chains below all came from one sample that was sequenced in a study of T cell responses to AZD1222 COVID-19 vaccine (dated by TCRdb to the early 2020s). The label giving this sample's time point can be read as: about 28 days (+/-7) after the second vaccine dose. Library method: the immunoSEQ multiplex PCR assay. TCRdb holds this immuneACCESS table with in-frame rearrangements only. Some clones are missing; in checked studies, unresolved V genes explain under half, and the rest has no known cause. Within this sample are 150,000 to 200,000 clones, with 90% of them counted one time only. About 5.9% of the sample comes from the top ten. Sequencing was performed on peripheral blood, taken 28 days after the second AZD1222 dose. Source of these receptors: an adult who received the AZD1222 COVID-19 vaccine.

The rearrangement joins TRBV14 to TRBJ1-4; maybe TRBD1 (6 bases). This CDR3 comprises 14 residues. Trimming shortened V by 4 bases and J by 4 bases, and 10 bases separated the two germline ends. In germline, CDR1 is SGHDN, CDR2 FVKESK. CDR3 loop: CASSLFRGNEKLFF. CDR3 sequence (DNA): TGTGCCAGCAGCCTGTTCAGGGGTAATGAAAAACTGTTTTTT.

The chain is built from TRBV6-6 and TRBJ1-1, with unresolved D. The CDR3 has 14 residues. Germline V gene sequence: CDR1 MNHNY, CDR2 SVGAGI (reference sequence). Trimming cost V 5 bases and J 0 bases, with 10 bases left between them. As DNA, the CDR3 is TGTGCCAGCAGTATGAGTGTCATGAACACTGAAGCTTTCTTT. This gives the protein CASSMSVMNTEAFF.

The chain employs TRBV5-1 and TRBJ1-3; D uncertain. V was clipped by 5 bases and J by 0 bases, with 9 bases between them. CDR3 length equals 14 residues. Germline V gene sequence: CDR1 SGHRS, CDR2 YFSETQ. CDR3 in DNA: TGCGCCAGCAGTGAGGCCCTCTCTGGAAACACCATATATTTT. As protein: CASSEALSGNTIYF.

V usage is TRBV7-9 and J usage is TRBJ2-5; 11 bases are shared with TRBD2. V dropped 3 bases and J dropped 5; count of bases not matched to a gene: 11. Germline values: CDR1 SEHNR, CDR2 FQNEAQ (reference sequence). CDR3 length equals 17 residues. CDR3 residues: CASSFQTSGSRGETQYF. DNA for the CDR3: TGTGCCAGCAGCTTCCAAACTAGCGGGAGCAGAGGGGAGACCCAGTACTTC.

This clone was counted once. This chain uses TRBV28 with TRBJ1-1; 8 nucleotides align to TRBD1. The CDR3 loop spans 14 amino acids. Germline V lookup: CDR1 MDHEN, CDR2 SYDVKM. The J segment lost 3 bases and the V segment lost 5 bases, leaving 5 bases of the junction unmatched. CDR3 amino acids: CASSPGTGHTEAFF. In DNA, the CDR3 is TGTGCCAGCAGTCCCGGGACAGGCCACACTGAAGCTTTCTTT.

The chain couples TRBV19 to TRBJ2-6; perhaps TRBD1 as D (5 bases). The CDR3 extends over 16 amino acids. CDR1 and CDR2 (germline): LNHDA, SQIVND (reference sequence). Trimming removed 1 base at V and 4 bases at J, with 11 bases between. The CDR3 DNA sequence: TGTGCCAGTAGTATAGCACCAGGGTTCGGGGCCAACGTCCTGACTTTC. It yields the protein CASSIAPGFGANVLTF. Based on the CDR3 plus reference TRBV19 and TRBJ2-6, the full variable domain is DGGITQSPKYLFRKEGQNVTLSCEQNLNHDAMYWYRQDPGQGLRLIYYSQIVNDFQKGDIAEGYSVSREKKESFPLTVTSAQKNPTAFYLCASSIAPGFGANVLTFGAGSRLTVL.

The chain combines TRBV7-2 with TRBJ1-6, with 7 bases matching TRBD1. After removal of 4 bases from V and 7 bases from J, the junction contained 13 bases not matched to a gene. The CDR3 runs 17 residues. CDR1 and CDR2 (germline): SGHTA, FQGNSA. CDR3 region: CASSSPSGGSMNSPLHF. CDR3 bases: TGTGCCAGCAGCTCTCCCTCAGGGGGATCGATGAATTCACCCCTCCACTTT.

The rearrangement links TRBV5-4 to TRBJ2-2; D perhaps matches TRBD2 (5 bases). V gave up 4 bases and J gave up 4 bases, with 14 bases separating them. The CDR3 totals 15 residues. Looked up from germline, CDR1 is SGHNT and CDR2 is YYREEE (reference sequence). The CDR3 here is CASSGGRFPTGELFF. CDR3 bases: TGTGCCAGCAGCGGCGGGCGATTCCCCACCGGGGAGCTGTTTTTT.

The J gene is TRBJ1-5, the V gene TRBV5-1; no firm D call. V lost 4 bases and J 1 base, leaving 12 bases between the germline ends. Germline V gene sequence: CDR1 SGHRS, CDR2 YFSETQ. The CDR3 sequence is 15 residues long. CDR3 coding DNA: TGCGCCAGCAGCGAAATAACGGGAAGCAATCAGCCCCAGCATTTT. This sequence encodes CASSEITGSNQPQHF.

The chain is built from TRBV28 and TRBJ2-7, with 9 nucleotides matching TRBD1. Germline-derived CDR1 and CDR2 are MDHEN and SYDVKM. V trimming: 4 bases; J trimming: 6 bases; junction bases outside the gene matches: 7. The CDR3 has 14 residues. The chain's CDR3 is CASSSPGQGIEQYF. The CDR3 region has the DNA TGTGCCAGCAGTTCTCCGGGACAGGGTATCGAGCAGTACTTC.

CDR3 amino acids: CASSLGTEAFF. The CDR3 region has the DNA TGTGCCAGCAGCTTAGGGACTGAAGCTTTCTTT. This rearrangement joins TRBV11-2 to TRBJ1-1, with D unresolved. Germline lookup yields CDR1 SGHAT and CDR2 FQNNGV. Trimming left V 1 base short and J 5 bases short, with 2 bases between. CDR3 size: 11 residues.

The CDR3 sequence is CASSPGFNSPLHF. For the CDR3, the DNA is TGTGCCAGCAGCCCTGGATTTAATTCACCCCTCCACTTT. This sequence joins TRBV11-2 and TRBJ1-6; D gene unclear. Per the germline V gene, CDR1 is SGHAT and CDR2 is FQNNGV. Trimming left V 5 bases short and J 6 bases short, with 8 bases between. The CDR3 sequence is 13 residues long.

The chain joins TRBV18 to TRBJ2-2; possible D gene TRBD1, 5 bases. The CDR3 has 13 residues. CDR1 and CDR2 (germline): KGHSH, LQKENI. The ends were cut back, 6 bases at V and 5 bases at J, with 10 bases in the middle. This chain's CDR3 is CASSQGWTGELFF. The CDR3 DNA sequence: TGTGCCAGCTCCCAGGGTTGGACCGGGGAGCTGTTTTTT.

The chain has TRBV19 and TRBJ1-4; 7 bases are shared with TRBD1. CDR1 and CDR2 from the germline V gene are LNHDA and SQIVND (reference sequence). The CDR3 totals 15 residues. Losses at the gene ends were 5 bases for V and 8 bases for J; bases not matched to a gene: 11. CDR3 bases: TGTGCCAGTAGTGCGACAGGGCGGTTTGGGGAAAAACTGTTTTTT. Translated, it gives CASSATGRFGEKLFF.

The genes are TRBV9 and TRBJ2-5, with 7 positions matching TRBD1. This CDR3 spans 14 amino acids. J gave up 5 bases and V 3 bases, and 7 bases lay outside the gene matches. The germline V gene encodes CDR1 SGDLS and CDR2 YYNGEE. The CDR3 is CASSGGTARETQYF. As DNA, the CDR3 is TGTGCCAGCAGCGGTGGGACAGCCCGGGAGACCCAGTACTTC.

This clone was seen only once. This chain connects TRBV28 to TRBJ1-5; D is uncertain. This CDR3 has 15 residues. V was pared by 2 bases and J by 4 bases, with 12 bases between. Germline V gives CDR1 MDHEN, CDR2 SYDVKM. The CDR3 is CASSLPQARNQPQHF. CDR3 sequence (DNA): TGTGCCAGCAGTTTACCGCAGGCCCGAAATCAGCCCCAGCATTTT.

CDR3 coding DNA: TGTGCCAGTAGTATAAGACGGAGTAACTATGGCTACACCTTC. Protein: CASSIRRSNYGYTF. The V gene is TRBV19, the J gene TRBJ1-2; unclear D gene. V was trimmed by 2 bases and J by 1 base, leaving 8 bases between them. This CDR3 contains 14 residues. The V gene's germline CDR1 is LNHDA and CDR2 SQIVND (reference sequence).

This clone has more than one count but fewer than ten. The chain couples TRBV24-1 to TRBJ1-2; D unclear. CDR3 size: 14 residues. Germline CDR1 KGHDR, CDR2 SFDVKD. V gave up 0 bases and J gave up 4 bases, with 8 bases separating them. Here the CDR3 reads CATSDLDLSYGYTF. The CDR3 nucleotides are TGTGCCACCAGTGATTTGGACCTCTCCTATGGCTACACCTTC.

Turning to this clone: Other DNA sequences in the same sample also yield this CDR3. The rearrangement joins TRBV6-5 to TRBJ1-3, with no clear D. This CDR3 is built from 13 residues. Per germline, CDR1 MNHEY and CDR2 SVGAGI. V was shortened by 6 bases and J by 3 bases, with 9 bases between the two germline ends. The CDR3 is CASSYQDGNTIYF. The CDR3 DNA sequence: TGTGCCAGCAGCTATCAAGATGGAAACACCATATATTTT.

The chain recombines TRBV28 with TRBJ2-5; 7 nucleotides line up with TRBD1. The length of the CDR3 is 16 residues. Germline lookup yields CDR1 MDHEN and CDR2 SYDVKM. Germline trimming cut 6 bases from V and 4 bases from J; bases unmatched to any gene: 14. CDR3 loop: CASSLFSGQRRETQYF. For the CDR3, the DNA is TGTGCCAGCAGCCTCTTCTCGGGACAGAGAAGAGAGACCCAGTACTTC.

The chain uses TRBV12-3 or TRBV12-4 and TRBJ1-5; D remains unclear. V lost 5 bases and J lost 7, with 9 bases in between. CDR3 size: 12 residues. The chain's CDR3 is CASSALTQPQHF. As DNA, the CDR3 is TGTGCCAGCAGTGCCCTAACCCAGCCCCAGCATTTT.

This rearrangement joins TRBV30 to TRBJ1-3; no firm D call. Germline lookup yields CDR1 GTSNPN and CDR2 SVGIG (reference sequence). V lost 4 bases to trimming and J lost 0 bases, with 13 bases between them. The CDR3 runs 15 residues. The CDR3 reads CAWNFGVLSGNTIYF. CDR3 sequence (DNA): TGTGCCTGGAATTTCGGAGTTCTCTCTGGAAACACCATATATTTT.

This clone was detected only once. The J gene is TRBJ1-1, the V gene TRBV20-1; D is uncertain. The CDR3 covers 11 residues. Germline CDR1 is DFQATT and CDR2 is SNEGSKA (reference sequence). V dropped 5 bases and J dropped 5 bases, with 9 bases sitting between them. CDR3 DNA: TGCAGTGCTCCCCGGTTTACTGAAGCTTTCTTT. Amino acids: CSAPRFTEAFF.

V and J are TRBV6-5 and TRBJ2-5, with TRBD2 identical over 8 bases. Looked up from germline, CDR1 is MNHEY and CDR2 is SVGAGI. V was pared by 2 bases and J by 6 bases, with 8 bases of the junction left unmatched. This CDR3 is built from 15 residues. CDR3 loop: CASSYIAGGSQTQYF. The CDR3, as DNA: TGTGCCAGCAGTTACATCGCGGGGGGCAGCCAGACCCAGTACTTC.